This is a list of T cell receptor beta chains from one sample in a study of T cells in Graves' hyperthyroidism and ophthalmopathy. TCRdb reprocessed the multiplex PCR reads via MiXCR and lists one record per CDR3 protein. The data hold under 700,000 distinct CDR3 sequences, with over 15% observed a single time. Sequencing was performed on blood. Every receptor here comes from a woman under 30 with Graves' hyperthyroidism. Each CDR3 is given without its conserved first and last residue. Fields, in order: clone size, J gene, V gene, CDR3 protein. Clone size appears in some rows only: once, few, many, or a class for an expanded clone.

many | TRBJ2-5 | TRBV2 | ASSGLASETQY
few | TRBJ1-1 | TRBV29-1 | SVGGGRKAF
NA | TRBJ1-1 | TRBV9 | ASSPGPNPGAF
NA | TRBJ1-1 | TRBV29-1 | SVRRDTRNTEAF
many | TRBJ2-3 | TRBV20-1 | SASLAGSNTQY
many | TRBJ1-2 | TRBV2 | ASRRLAGYT
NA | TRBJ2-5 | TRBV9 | ASSPFWGAGQETQY
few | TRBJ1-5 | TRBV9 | ASSPRDRDSNQPQH
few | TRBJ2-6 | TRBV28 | ASSPGKGGGKRLGANVLT
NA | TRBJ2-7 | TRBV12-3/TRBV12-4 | ASSFGVRDYEQY
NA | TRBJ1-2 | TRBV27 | ASSLAGRAGYT
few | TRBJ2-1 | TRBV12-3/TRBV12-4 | ASSLEAGAYNEQF
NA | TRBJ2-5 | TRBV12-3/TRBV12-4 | ASGTSGPRETQY
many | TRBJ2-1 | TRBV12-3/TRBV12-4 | ASSLAASGLVNNEQF
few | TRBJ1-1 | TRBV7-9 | ASSYRGGLSTEAF
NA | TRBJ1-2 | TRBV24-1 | ATSDFTARQGLDYGYT
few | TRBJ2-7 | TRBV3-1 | ASSRQGSGQSYEQY
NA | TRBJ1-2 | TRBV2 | ASSEVESGGYT
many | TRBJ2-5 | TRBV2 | ASSHPRGVGETQY
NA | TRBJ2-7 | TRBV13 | ASSSGQGAAYEQY
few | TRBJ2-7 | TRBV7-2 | ASSFPSGTSGVEQY
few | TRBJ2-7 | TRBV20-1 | SARVLSLYEQY
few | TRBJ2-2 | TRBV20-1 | SARDLLAGVIGELF
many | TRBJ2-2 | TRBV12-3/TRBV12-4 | ASSHPLVGGRTGELF
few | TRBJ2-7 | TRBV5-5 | ASAGLAGPNYEQY
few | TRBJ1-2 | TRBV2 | ATQVLYGYT
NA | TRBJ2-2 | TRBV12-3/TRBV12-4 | ASADTGELF
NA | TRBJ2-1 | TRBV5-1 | ASRKTSGAHNEQF
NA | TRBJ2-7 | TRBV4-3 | ASSHNRGIYEQY
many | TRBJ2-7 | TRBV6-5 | ASSYPRGDSYEQY
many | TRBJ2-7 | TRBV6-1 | ASSSNRDNYEQY
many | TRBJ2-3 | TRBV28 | ASSFPPQALATDTQY
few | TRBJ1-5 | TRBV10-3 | AISDPDRSNQPQH
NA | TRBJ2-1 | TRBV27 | ASGMRGPRAGNEQF
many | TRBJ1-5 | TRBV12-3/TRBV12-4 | ASSYKGNQPQH
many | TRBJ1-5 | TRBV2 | ASRDRATGPQH
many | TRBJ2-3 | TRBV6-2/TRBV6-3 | ASSYVQPTDTQY
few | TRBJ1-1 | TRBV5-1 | ASSLAADRHTEAF
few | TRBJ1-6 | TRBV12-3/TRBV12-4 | ASSWGDLASPLH
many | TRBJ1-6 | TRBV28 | ASSVTGSSYNSPLH
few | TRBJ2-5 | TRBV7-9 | ASSVGFTQETQY